This section outlines one T cell receptor (beta chain) sequence together with its context. Study processing details: From reference gene primer amplification, estimates of nucleated cell counts were derived. The assay was immunoSEQ multiplex PCR, and TCRdb's table has in-frame clones only and misses some. V and J calls and clone size are given by that table; D and trimming were obtained from the DNA. The table records about 52,000 clones, roughly 87% of them present only once. The record originates from a study of blood T cell repertoires in COVID-19. Background on the study: From the United States, Italy and Spain came samples of acute and convalescent COVID-19. PBMCs, B-cell-depleted T cells, or T cells provided the cDNA or gDNA that made up the material.

Between the trimmed V and J ends, which lost 2 bases and 6 bases, there was a span of 8 bases. This CDR3 comprises 12 residues. CDR1 MNHNS and CDR2 SASEGT come from the germline V gene. This TCR was recovered from a human donor in a cohort sampled during active COVID-19. The chain links TRBV6-1 to TRBJ2-7; the D gene is possibly TRBD1 (6 bases). The specimen was peripheral blood. CDR3 bases: TGTGCCAGCAGTGAAACAGGGATCGAGCAGTACTTC. Translated: CASSETGIEQYF.